What follows are 2 T cell receptor beta chains derived from one specimen sequenced in a study of T cell repertoires in cytomegalovirus infection. TCRdb re-called the reads with MiXCR, one entry per CDR3 protein. Of about 490,000 distinct CDR3 sequences detected, approximately 10% appear once; the ten largest clones hold 10%. The sequenced material came from PBMCs. The receptors stem from a human donor in good health (CMV status not recorded). Some clones in this sample may be carry-over from other donors' samples.

This clonotype has a count of ten or more. V usage is TRBV6-2 or TRBV6-3 and J usage is TRBJ2-5; D call uncertain. Germline CDR1 is MNHEY and CDR2 is SVGEGT. The CDR3 contains 14 residues. Trimming took 7 bases from V and 0 from J, leaving 12 bases between them. CDR3 region: CASTPGAYQETQYF. The CDR3 bases are TGTGCCAGCACTCCGGGCGCTTACCAAGAGACCCAGTACTTC.

In this sample, this clonotype turned up many times. As DNA, the CDR3 is TGTGCCAGCAGCTTACTTTCCCCGACTAGCGGGATTGAGCAGTTCTTC. This sequence encodes CASSLLSPTSGIEQFF. This chain connects TRBV7-6 to TRBJ2-1, with 11 bases identical to TRBD2. CDR3 length: 16 amino acids. The germline gives CDR1 SGHVS, CDR2 FNYEAQ. The V and J ends lost 2 bases and 9 bases, in that order; junction bases with no gene match: 9.